These 24 T cell receptor beta chains were sequenced from one sample in a study of T cells after yellow fever vaccination. One entry per CDR3 protein, called by TCRdb with MiXCR from the 5' RACE reads. The sample comprises 300,000 or so distinct CDR3 sequences, roughly 8% of which are singletons, and around 17% rests with the top ten. Sequenced here: PBMCs, sampled roughly 45 days after the first yellow fever vaccination. These receptor sequences come from a man aged 18-30 years who received the YFV17D yellow fever vaccine.

The sample holds many counts of this clonotype. The rearrangement uses TRBV6-5 and TRBJ2-1, with D perhaps TRBD2 (6 bases). Germline-derived CDR1 and CDR2 are MNHEY and SVGAGI. The length of the CDR3 is 16 residues. V was cut by 6 bases and J by 5 bases, with 20 bases left in between. As DNA, the CDR3 is TGTGCCAGCAGACTCGGGTCGGGACGGGGGAACAATGAGCAGTTCTTC. This gives the protein CASRLGSGRGNNEQFF.

For this clonotype: This sequence may be a read error, since a much larger clone differs from it by one base. This chain joins TRBV20-1 and TRBJ2-2, with D perhaps matching TRBD1 (6 bases). CDR1 and CDR2 from the germline V gene are DFQATT and SNEGSKA (reference sequence). This CDR3 region has 15 residues. In DNA, the CDR3 is TGCTGTGCTAGAAGGGACACTCGAACCACCGGGGAGCTGTTTTTT. Translating it yields CCARRDTRTTGELFF.

The chain combines TRBV28 with TRBJ2-5; D remains ambiguous. The CDR3 is 13 residues long. Trimming removed 6 bases at V and 4 bases at J, with 12 bases between. The germline gives CDR1 MDHEN, CDR2 SYDVKM. The CDR3 DNA reads TGTGCCAGCAGCCCAGCCCACCGAGAGACCCAGTACTTC. It yields the protein CASSPAHRETQYF. Together with reference TRBV28 and TRBJ2-5, the CDR3 gives the full variable domain: DVKVTQSSRYLVKRTGEKVFLECVQDMDHENMFWYRQDPGLGLRLIYFSYDVKMKEKGDIPEGYSVSREKKERFSLILESASTNQTSMYLCASSPAHRETQYFGPGTRLLVL.

The CDR3 reads CASSLLGQGRWTQYF. CDR3 DNA sequence: TGCGCCAGCAGCTTGTTGGGACAGGGACGATGGACGCAGTATTTT. The chain employs TRBV5-1 and TRBJ2-3, with 9 bases that match TRBD1. This CDR3 has 15 residues. Germline loops: CDR1 SGHRS, CDR2 YFSETQ. With 1 base clipped from V and 9 bases from J, the junction kept 9 bases outside the gene matches.

This chain uses TRBV6-1 with TRBJ2-7, with D possibly matching TRBD1 (7 bases). The length of the CDR3 is 14 residues. The V and J ends lost 8 bases and 4 bases respectively, with 18 bases between them. Germline CDR1 is MNHNS and CDR2 is SASEGT. CDR3 in DNA: TGTGCCAGCTCAAGCGGGTCAGGGGGTTACGAGCAGTACGTC. Residues: CASSSGSGGYEQYV.

The chain employs TRBV9 and TRBJ1-6; possible D gene TRBD1, 5 bases. CDR1 SGDLS and CDR2 YYNGEE come from the germline V gene. CDR3 length: 16 residues. V gave up 3 bases and J gave up 10 bases, with 20 bases separating them. CDR3 nucleotide sequence: TGTGCCAGCAGCGCTGCAACAGGAGGCTCAGGATCACCCCTCCACTTT. It encodes CASSAATGGSGSPLHF.

The chain employs TRBV19 and TRBJ2-3; tentative D call: TRBD2 (6 bases). Trimming cost V 3 bases and J 0 bases, with 10 bases left between them. This CDR3 comprises 15 residues. Germline-derived CDR1 and CDR2 are LNHDA and SQIVND (reference sequence). The CDR3 nucleotides read TGTGCCAGTAGTATCATGCGGGGCAGCACAGATACGCAGTATTTT. Its translation: CASSIMRGSTDTQYF. The whole variable domain, remainder taken from reference TRBV19 and TRBJ2-3, is DGGITQSPKYLFRKEGQNVTLSCEQNLNHDAMYWYRQDPGQGLRLIYYSQIVNDFQKGDIAEGYSVSREKKESFPLTVTSAQKNPTAFYLCASSIMRGSTDTQYFGPGTRLTVL.

The CDR3: CASSPTGGSYGYTF. The CDR3, as DNA: TGTGCCAGCAGCCCCACAGGGGGAAGCTATGGCTACACCTTC. The chain links TRBV9 to TRBJ1-2, with TRBD1 matching 8 bases. The J segment lost 4 bases and the V segment lost 4 bases, leaving 6 bases of the junction unmatched. The germline CDR1 and CDR2 sequences are SGDLS and YYNGEE. This CDR3 has 14 residues.

J is TRBJ2-7 and V is TRBV4-1; 10 bases are shared with TRBD2. The V gene's germline CDR1 is MGHRA and CDR2 YSYEKL. Trimming took 4 bases from V and 5 from J; bases not matched to a gene: 2. The CDR3 contains 13 residues. The CDR3 DNA reads TGCGCCAGCAGCCTCACTAGCGGGGACGAGCAGTACGTC. Translated, it gives CASSLTSGDEQYV.

The chain has TRBV7-9 and TRBJ2-1; perhaps TRBD2 as D (5 bases). The V end was cut by 7 bases, the J end by 6 bases, with 13 bases between. The CDR3 runs to 13 residues. Germline V gene sequence: CDR1 SEHNR, CDR2 FQNEAQ (reference sequence). The CDR3 reads CASTLGLFNEQFF. The CDR3, as DNA: TGTGCCAGCACCCTCGGACTCTTCAATGAGCAGTTCTTC. The complete variable domain, with remaining parts taken from reference TRBV7-9 and TRBJ2-1, reads DTGVSQNPRHKITKRGQNVTFRCDPISEHNRLYWYRQTLGQGPEFLTYFQNEAQLEKSRLLSDRFSAERPKGSFSTLEIQRTEQGDSAMYLCASTLGLFNEQFFGPGTRLTVL.

This clonotype was counted only a few times. The J gene is TRBJ1-2, the V gene TRBV25-1; D may be TRBD1 (6 bases). CDR1 is MGHDK, CDR2 SYGVNS, per germline. Trimming shortened V by 3 bases and J by 7 bases, and 9 bases separated the two germline ends. CDR3 length: 12 amino acids. The CDR3 bases are TGTGCCAGCAGTGAGTGGGGGCTTGGCTACACCTTC. It yields the protein CASSEWGLGYTF.

The genes are TRBV7-9 and TRBJ1-4; 9 nucleotides align to TRBD1. CDR1 and CDR2 from the germline V gene are SEHNR and FQNEAQ (reference sequence). The junction had 5 bases not matched to a gene; V was cut back by 4 bases and J by 8 bases. The CDR3 consists of 14 residues. The CDR3 reads CASSWTGDREKLFF. In DNA, the CDR3 is TGTGCCAGCAGCTGGACAGGGGACCGCGAAAAACTGTTTTTT.

This clonotype was observed many times. The genes are TRBV18 and TRBJ1-1; D is unclear. The CDR3 is 14 residues long. CDR1 is KGHSH, CDR2 LQKENI, per germline. V lost 6 bases to trimming and J lost 5 bases, with 16 bases between them. In DNA form, the CDR3 reads TGTGCCAGCTCTTCATCACTGGAGGGAACTGAAGCTTTCTTT. Protein: CASSSSLEGTEAFF.

This clonotype turned up a few times. The rearrangement links TRBV6-1 to TRBJ1-5; D gene unclear. This CDR3 is built from 15 residues. Germline V gene sequence: CDR1 MNHNS, CDR2 SASEGT. V was shortened by 7 bases and J by 0 bases, with 13 bases between the two germline ends. CDR3 sequence (DNA): TGTGCCAGCAATCCTACTAGTAATAGCAATCAGCCCCAGCATTTT. This translates into CASNPTSNSNQPQHF.

In this sample, this clonotype turned up a few times. The chain couples TRBV7-2 to TRBJ1-2; TRBD1 agrees at 12 bases. The CDR3 is 16 amino acids. In germline, CDR1 is SGHTA, CDR2 FQGNSA. The J segment lost 6 bases and the V segment lost 4 bases, leaving 9 bases of the junction unmatched. As DNA, the CDR3 is TGTGCCAGCAGCTCCCAACGGGACAGGGGGCAAAATGGCTACACCTTC. This gives the protein CASSSQRDRGQNGYTF.

This clonotype has a handful of counts. The rearrangement links TRBV4-1 to TRBJ2-7; possibly TRBD1 for D (5 bases). Germline CDR1 MGHRA, CDR2 YSYEKL. V was trimmed by 4 bases and J by 6 bases, leaving 13 bases between them. This CDR3 region has 13 residues. CDR3 region: CASSRLRGSEQYF. CDR3 nucleotides: TGCGCCAGCAGCCGACTTAGGGGTTCCGAGCAGTACTTC.

This rearrangement joins TRBV7-9 to TRBJ1-6, with D unresolved. CDR1 SEHNR and CDR2 FQNEAQ come from the germline V gene (reference sequence). The CDR3 has 14 amino acids. Trimming shortened V by 5 bases and J by 5 bases, and 10 bases separated the two germline ends. For the CDR3, the DNA is TGTGCCAGCAGCCAGATGGCAGATAATTCACCCCTCCACTTT. Translation gives CASSQMADNSPLHF.

This clonotype was detected only a few times. CDR3 coding DNA: TGCAGCGCCGTCGGGGGGACTAGCGGGGGGGCACGGAATGAGCAGTTCTTC. The encoded protein is CSAVGGTSGGARNEQFF. V usage is TRBV29-1 and J usage is TRBJ2-1; TRBD2 matches 16 bases. CDR3 length: 17 residues. V was pared by 7 bases and J by 7 bases, with 13 bases of the junction left unmatched. Per germline, CDR1 SQVTM and CDR2 ANQGSEA.

The table lists this clonotype with many counts. The rearrangement links TRBV20-1 to TRBJ2-7, with a tentative D call TRBD2 (7 bases). Germline assignment: CDR1 DFQATT and CDR2 SNEGSKA (reference sequence). V was clipped by 6 bases and J by 6 bases, with 21 bases between them. The CDR3 spans 14 residues. The CDR3 DNA is TGCAGTGCCTCATCCGTAGGGGGGGCTTCCGAGCAGTACGTC. The encoded protein is CSASSVGGASEQYV.

The gene calls are TRBV19 and TRBJ1-1; D not certain. Germline lookup yields CDR1 LNHDA and CDR2 SQIVND (reference sequence). V lost 6 bases and J 5 bases, leaving 19 bases between the germline ends. The CDR3 runs 15 residues. In DNA form, the CDR3 reads TGTGCCAGTAGCTATACTCCCTTCCACGGTACTGAAGCTTTCTTT. It translates to CASSYTPFHGTEAFF.

This clonotype turned up a few times. The chain carries TRBV7-2 and TRBJ2-2, with a tentative D call TRBD2 (5 bases). CDR1 and CDR2 (germline): SGHTA, FQGNSA. V gave up 5 bases and J gave up 7 bases, with 14 bases separating them. The CDR3 covers 14 residues. CDR3 DNA sequence: TGTGCCAGCAGCGTGGATTACCGGGGCGGGGAGCTGTTTTTT. Protein sequence: CASSVDYRGGELFF.

This clonotype appeared a few times. The rearrangement uses TRBV7-9 and TRBJ2-5; no clear D gene. Germline lookup yields CDR1 SEHNR and CDR2 FQNEAQ (reference sequence). With 5 bases removed from V and 5 bases from J, the gap between germline ends came to 12 bases. The CDR3 contains 13 residues. Written as DNA, the CDR3 is TGTGCCAGCAGCCCCCCCCTACTGGAGACCCAGTACTTC. The encoded protein is CASSPPLLETQYF.

In nucleotides, the CDR3 is TGTGCCAGCAGCAAAGACCCGGGACAGGGGGTATTAGGGGAAAAACTGTTTTTT. Translating it yields CASSKDPGQGVLGEKLFF. This sequence joins TRBV11-2 and TRBJ1-4; TRBD1 aligns across 11 bases. The CDR3 spans 18 residues. With V trimmed by 5 bases and J by 8 bases, 16 bases remained unmatched. Germline lookup yields CDR1 SGHAT and CDR2 FQNNGV.

The chain links TRBV6-5 to TRBJ1-2, with D possibly being TRBD1 (5 bases). The CDR3 is 15 amino acids. V dropped 4 bases and J dropped 0 bases, with 12 bases sitting between them. From germline, CDR1 is MNHEY and CDR2 SVGAGI. The CDR3 nucleotides are TGTGCCAGCAGTTCACTCAGGGTTGCTAACTATGGCTACACCTTC. It yields the protein CASSSLRVANYGYTF.